This T cell receptor (beta chain) derives from a study of T cells after somatic rescue of genetic block. Germline CDR1 SGHVS, CDR2 FQNEAQ. V dropped 1 base and J dropped 1 base, with 14 bases sitting between them. The CDR3 loop spans 16 amino acids. Measured with immunoSEQ multiplex PCR; TCRdb has only the in-frame clones, and not every one. Found here are tens of thousands of clones, approximately 91% of them singletons; the top ten hold approximately 2.9%. This sequence originates from a man aged 25-45 years. Specimen: peripheral blood mononuclear cells (PBMCs). The chain links TRBV7-8 to TRBJ2-7, with D possibly TRBD1 on 6 matching bases. The CDR3 sequence is CASSLDTGTKSYEQYF. The CDR3 coding sequence is TGTGCCAGCAGCTTAGACACCGGGACAAAGTCCTACGAGCAGTACTTC. The whole variable domain, remainder taken from reference TRBV7-8 and TRBJ2-7, is GAGVSQSPRYKVAKRGQDVALRCDPISGHVSLFWYQQALGQGPEFLTYFQNEAQLDKSGLPSDRFFAERPEGSVSTLKIQRTQQEDSAVYLCASSLDTGTKSYEQYFGPGTRLTVT.